A single T cell receptor beta chain is shown here with its context. The sample comes from a study of blood T cell repertoires in COVID-19. Study in general: There were acute and convalescent COVID-19 samples, and they came from the United States, Italy and Spain.

The CDR3 is made up of 17 amino acids. Germline V CDR1 and CDR2: SGHAT, FQNNGV. J lost 1 base, V lost 1 base, and 6 bases had no gene match. TCRdb's copy holds only in-frame clones and misses some; the assay was immunoSEQ multiplex PCR. The data contain roughly 180,000 clones, over 70% of them singletons. The rearrangement links TRBV11-2 to TRBJ2-5, with 10 nucleotides matching TRBD2. Sequenced material: PBMCs or T cells enriched from blood (not recorded which). This TCR was recovered from a man aged 45-65 years who had recovered from COVID-19. This CDR3 is CASSLGTLAGAQETQYF. In nucleotides, the CDR3 is TGTGCCAGCAGCTTAGGGACCCTAGCGGGAGCCCAAGAGACCCAGTACTTC.